This T cell receptor beta chain is from a study of blood T cells in healthy people across ages. Study-wide results and caveats: What prevented conclusive comparison of naive and antigen-experienced cells was that PBMCs were unsorted. Expanded clonotype changes were possibly confounded by unknown donor CMV status.

In its sample, this clonotype was seen once. The antigen remains unidentified. Together with a sample-barcoded 5' primer, a J-beta primer mix was included in a second PCR lasting roughly 7 to 11 cycles. One entry per CDR3 protein, called by TCRdb with MiXCR from the 5' RACE reads. The sample shows 1 million or so distinct CDR3 sequences, under 55% of them seen only once. The CDR3 has 14 amino acids. Germline loops: CDR1 LGHDT, CDR2 YNNKEL (reference sequence). This sequence was found in a woman aged 60-75 years in good health. The chain is built from TRBV3-1 and TRBJ2-5; D perhaps matches TRBD2 (5 bases). The DNA end favors TRBJ2-7, so the J call may be wrong. Sequencing was done on a sample of blood. CDR3 nucleotide sequence: TGTGCCAGCAGCCGAGGCTCCTCCACTAGCGAGCAGTACTTC. This translates into CASSRGSSTSEQYF.